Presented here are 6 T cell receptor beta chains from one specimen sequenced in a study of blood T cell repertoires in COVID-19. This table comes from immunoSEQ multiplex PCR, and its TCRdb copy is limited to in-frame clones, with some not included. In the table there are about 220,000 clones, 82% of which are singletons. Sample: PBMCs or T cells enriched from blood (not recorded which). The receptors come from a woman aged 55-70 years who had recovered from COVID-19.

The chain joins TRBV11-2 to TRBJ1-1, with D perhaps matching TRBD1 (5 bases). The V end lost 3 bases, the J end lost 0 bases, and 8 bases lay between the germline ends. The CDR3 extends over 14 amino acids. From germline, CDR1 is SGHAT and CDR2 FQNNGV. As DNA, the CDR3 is TGTGCCAGCAGCTTTGGACATCTGAACACTGAAGCTTTCTTT. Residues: CASSFGHLNTEAFF.

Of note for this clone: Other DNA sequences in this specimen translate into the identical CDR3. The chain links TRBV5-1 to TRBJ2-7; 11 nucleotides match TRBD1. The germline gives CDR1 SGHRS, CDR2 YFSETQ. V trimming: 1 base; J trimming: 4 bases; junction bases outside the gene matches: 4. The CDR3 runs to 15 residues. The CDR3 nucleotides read TGCGCCAGCAGCTTGACCGGACAGGGGGCTTACGAGCAGTACTTC. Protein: CASSLTGQGAYEQYF.

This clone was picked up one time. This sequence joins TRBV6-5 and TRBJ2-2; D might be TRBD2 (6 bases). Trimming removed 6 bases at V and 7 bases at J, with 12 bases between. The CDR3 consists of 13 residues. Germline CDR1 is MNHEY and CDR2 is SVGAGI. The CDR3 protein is CASRGPSDGELFF. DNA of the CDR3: TGTGCCAGCAGGGGACCTAGCGACGGGGAGCTGTTTTTT.

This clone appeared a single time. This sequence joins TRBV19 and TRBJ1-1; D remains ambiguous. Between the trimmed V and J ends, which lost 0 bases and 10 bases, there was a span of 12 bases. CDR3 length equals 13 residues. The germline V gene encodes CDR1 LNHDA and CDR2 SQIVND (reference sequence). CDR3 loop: CASSIDQEVGAFF. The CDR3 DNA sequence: TGTGCCAGTAGTATAGATCAGGAGGTCGGAGCTTTCTTT.

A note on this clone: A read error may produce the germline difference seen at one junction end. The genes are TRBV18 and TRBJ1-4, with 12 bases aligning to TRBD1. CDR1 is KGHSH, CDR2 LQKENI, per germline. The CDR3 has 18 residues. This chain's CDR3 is CASSAPGQGATTNEKLFF. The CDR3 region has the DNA TGTGCCAGCTCAGCACCGGGACAGGGGGCTACAACTAATGAAAAACTGTTTTTT.

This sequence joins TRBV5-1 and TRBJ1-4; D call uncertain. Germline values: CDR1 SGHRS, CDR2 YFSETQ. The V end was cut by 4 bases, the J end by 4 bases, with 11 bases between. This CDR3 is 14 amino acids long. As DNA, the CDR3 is TGCGCCAGCAGCAGCACCACCGGTAATGAAAAACTGTTTTTT. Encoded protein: CASSSTTGNEKLFF.